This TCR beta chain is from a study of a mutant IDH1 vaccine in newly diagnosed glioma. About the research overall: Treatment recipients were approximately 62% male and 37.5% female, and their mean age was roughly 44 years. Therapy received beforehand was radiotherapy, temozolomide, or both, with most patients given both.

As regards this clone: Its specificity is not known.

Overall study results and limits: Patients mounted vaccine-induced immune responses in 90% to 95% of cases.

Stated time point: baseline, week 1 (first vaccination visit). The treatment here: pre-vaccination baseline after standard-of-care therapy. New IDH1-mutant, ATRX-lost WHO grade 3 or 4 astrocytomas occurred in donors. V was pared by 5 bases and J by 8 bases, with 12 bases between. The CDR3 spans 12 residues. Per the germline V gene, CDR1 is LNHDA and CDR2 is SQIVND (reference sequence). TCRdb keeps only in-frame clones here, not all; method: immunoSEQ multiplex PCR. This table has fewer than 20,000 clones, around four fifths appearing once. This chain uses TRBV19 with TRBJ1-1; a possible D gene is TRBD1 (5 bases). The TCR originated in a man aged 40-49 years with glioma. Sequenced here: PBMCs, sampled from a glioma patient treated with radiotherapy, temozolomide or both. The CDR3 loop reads CASSQRQGEAFF. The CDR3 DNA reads TGTGCCAGTAGTCAGCGGCAGGGCGAAGCTTTCTTT.